A single sample is the source of the 11 T cell receptor beta chains below, sequenced in a study of blood T cell repertoires in COVID-19 (TCRdb year 2020). Libraries were constructed by the immunoSEQ multiplex PCR assay. Entries here come from immuneACCESS through TCRdb and include only in-frame sequences with V and J called. Some clones fail to appear in such tables; in the studies checked, an unresolved V gene covers under half of the shortfall, and the cause of the remainder is unknown. Recorded for this sample are under 300,000 clones; roughly nine tenths of them occurred a single time. The ten largest clonotypes hold around 6% of the sample. Material for sequencing was PBMCs or T cells enriched from blood (not recorded which). These receptors were obtained from a woman younger than 45 with acute COVID-19.

This clone was recorded once. The rearrangement uses TRBV2 and TRBJ1-2; D remains ambiguous. This CDR3 spans 10 amino acids. Germline V gene data show CDR1 as SNHLY and CDR2 as FYNNEI. Trimming cost V 10 bases and J 4 bases, with 7 bases left between them. The CDR3 is CANQAYGYTF. The CDR3 DNA is TGTGCCAACCAGGCCTATGGCTACACCTTC.

This clone appeared a few times. This chain connects TRBV29-1 to TRBJ1-2; weak D call: TRBD1 (6 bases). Germline-derived CDR1 and CDR2 are SQVTM and ANQGSEA. V lost 4 bases and J lost 10, with 10 bases in between. The CDR3 has 10 residues. CDR3 amino acids: CSVVGGAYTF. CDR3 in DNA: TGCAGCGTTGTAGGGGGAGCCTACACCTTC. Complete variable domain (other parts from reference TRBV29-1 and TRBJ1-2): SAVISQKPSRDICQRGTSLTIQCQVDSQVTMMFWYRQQPGQSLTLIATANQGSEATYESGFVIDKFPISRPNLTFSTLTVSNMSPEDSSIYLCSVVGGAYTFGSGTRLTVV.

This chain joins TRBV5-5 and TRBJ2-7; TRBD1 is a possible D gene (5 bases). Germline V CDR1 and CDR2: SGHKS, YYEKEE (reference sequence). V was trimmed by 0 bases and J by 2 bases, leaving 9 bases between them. CDR3 size: 14 residues. This CDR3 is CASSLEAGPYEQYF. In DNA, the CDR3 is TGTGCCAGCAGCTTGGAGGCAGGGCCCTACGAGCAGTACTTC. The variable domain in full, completed from reference TRBV5-5 and TRBJ2-7, reads DAGVTQSPTHLIKTRGQQVTLRCSPISGHKSVSWYQQVLGQGPQFIFQYYEKEERGRGNFPDRFSARQFPNYSSELNVNALLLGDSALYLCASSLEAGPYEQYFGPGTRLTVT.

The chain employs TRBV11-3 and TRBJ2-3; D unclear. Germline V CDR1 and CDR2: SGHNT, YENEEA. V dropped 4 bases and J dropped 5 bases, with 7 bases sitting between them. This CDR3 region has 12 residues. The CDR3 protein is CASSSHRDTQYF. For the CDR3, the DNA is TGTGCCAGCAGCTCACATCGAGATACGCAGTATTTT. Based on the CDR3 plus reference TRBV11-3 and TRBJ2-3, the full variable domain is EAGVVQSPRYKIIEKKQPVAFWCNPISGHNTLYWYLQNLGQGPELLIRYENEEAVDDSQLPKDRFSAERLKGVDSTLKIQPAELGDSAVYLCASSSHRDTQYFGPGTRLTVL.

The chain has TRBV9 and TRBJ2-7; D is ambiguous. V lost 4 bases, J lost 1 base, and 12 bases lay in between. CDR1 SGDLS and CDR2 YYNGEE come from the germline V gene. The CDR3 runs to 14 residues. CDR3 in amino acids: CASSSTSGSYEQYF. The CDR3 DNA reads TGTGCCAGCAGCTCAACTTCCGGGTCCTACGAGCAGTACTTC.

This rearrangement joins TRBV25-1 to TRBJ2-7; D might be TRBD2 (5 bases). Germline loops: CDR1 MGHDK, CDR2 SYGVNS. The CDR3 is made up of 13 amino acids. With 3 bases removed from V and 5 bases from J, the gap between germline ends came to 11 bases. The CDR3 nucleotides read TGTGCCAGCAGTGAGGTAGCCGGGGACGAGCAGTACTTC. Translation: CASSEVAGDEQYF.

The V and J genes are TRBV7-9 and TRBJ2-5, with D tentatively TRBD2 (6 bases). The V gene lost 4 bases and the J gene lost 0 bases, with 9 bases spanning the gap. Germline assignment: CDR1 SEHNR and CDR2 FQNEAQ (reference sequence). The CDR3 has 14 residues. The CDR3 nucleotides read TGTGCCAGCAGCTCGGGAGCCTACCAAGAGACCCAGTACTTC. This translates into CASSSGAYQETQYF.

The chain is built from TRBV28 and TRBJ1-5; a weak D match, TRBD1 (6 bases). The CDR3 is made up of 17 amino acids. Germline CDR1 MDHEN, CDR2 SYDVKM. V shed 2 bases and J shed 0 bases, with 14 bases lying between them. The CDR3 bases are TGTGCCAGCAGTTTACCCAAACAGGGCCTTAGCAATCAGCCCCAGCATTTT. It encodes CASSLPKQGLSNQPQHF.

V usage is TRBV13 and J usage is TRBJ1-1, with D unclear. V lost 3 bases, J lost 1 base, and 9 bases lay in between. The CDR3 extends over 14 amino acids. Germline V gives CDR1 PRHDT, CDR2 FYEKMQ (reference sequence). This CDR3 is CASSFFTQNTEAFF. Written as DNA, the CDR3 is TGTGCCAGCAGCTTCTTTACACAGAACACTGAAGCTTTCTTT.

This clone is a singleton in its sample. The chain combines TRBV3-1 (or the pseudogene TRBV3-2) with TRBJ1-3; tentatively, D is TRBD1 (5 bases). The germline V and J ends were trimmed by 5 bases and 2 bases, with 13 bases remaining between them. This CDR3 contains 15 residues. The germline CDR1 and CDR2 sequences are LGHDT and YNNKEL (reference sequence). The CDR3 loop reads CASSDTGIAGNTIYF. CDR3 DNA sequence: TGTGCCAGCAGCGACACAGGAATCGCTGGAAACACCATATATTTT.

The gene calls are TRBV19 and TRBJ1-5, with TRBD1 matching 9 bases. Germline V CDR1 and CDR2: LNHDA, SQIVND (reference sequence). Trimming cost V 7 bases and J 1 base; bases outside gene matches: 14. CDR3 length equals 18 residues. The CDR3 region is CASTGTLWTGASNQPQHF. The CDR3 DNA follows: TGTGCCAGTACGGGGACCTTATGGACAGGGGCGAGCAATCAGCCCCAGCATTTT.